Following are 17 T cell receptor beta chains from one sample sequenced in a study of blood T cell repertoires in COVID-19. Sequenced by immunoSEQ multiplex PCR; TCRdb stores in-frame clones only, minus some. The sample holds some 48,000 clones, approximately 85% seen once. Source material: peripheral blood. The receptors were gathered from a human donor with acute or convalescent COVID-19. The donor label of this sample is uncertain.

The J gene is TRBJ1-1, the V gene TRBV6-5, with unresolved D. From germline, CDR1 is MNHEY and CDR2 SVGAGI. Trimming pared 2 bases from V and 1 base from J, leaving 11 bases between. The CDR3 extends over 15 amino acids. CDR3 in amino acids: CASSYPEGGNTEAFF. The DNA of the CDR3 is TGTGCCAGCAGTTACCCGGAGGGTGGGAACACTGAAGCTTTCTTT.

This clone was recorded once. V is TRBV9 and J is TRBJ1-2; 8 nucleotides match TRBD1. The length of the CDR3 is 14 residues. Germline loops: CDR1 SGDLS, CDR2 YYNGEE. V shed 4 bases, J shed 2 bases, and the junction held 4 bases outside the gene matches. Here the CDR3 reads CASSFGQGNYGYTF. CDR3 DNA sequence: TGTGCCAGCAGCTTCGGACAGGGCAACTATGGCTACACCTTC.

V and J are TRBV14 and TRBJ2-3; D is perhaps TRBD1 (5 bases). Germline values: CDR1 SGHDN, CDR2 FVKESK. This CDR3 spans 16 amino acids. The V and J ends lost 4 bases and 3 bases respectively, with 17 bases between them. The CDR3 DNA follows: TGTGCCAGCAGCCTGGTGTGGGGCCTGGGGACAGATACGCAGTATTTT. Translated, it gives CASSLVWGLGTDTQYF.

This chain links TRBV6-2 or TRBV6-3 with TRBJ1-5; TRBD1 matches at 7 bases. V gave up 5 bases and J gave up 11 bases; unmatched junction bases: 15. The CDR3 consists of 15 residues. Germline CDR1 reads MNHEY; CDR2 reads SVGEGT. The CDR3 loop reads CASSATGAGVQAQHF. The DNA for the CDR3 is TGTGCCAGCAGTGCCACAGGGGCCGGGGTCCAGGCCCAGCATTTT.

This chain connects TRBV19 to TRBJ1-2, with a tentative D call TRBD1 (5 bases). Per the germline V gene, CDR1 is LNHDA and CDR2 is SQIVND (reference sequence). This CDR3 contains 15 residues. Trimming took 9 bases from V and 4 from J, leaving 21 bases between them. The CDR3 bases are TGTGCCAGCCGACAACTATCTTACAGGACCTATGGCTACACCTTC. Residues: CASRQLSYRTYGYTF.

The CDR3 loop is CAWSEEAGTDTQYF. The CDR3 region has the DNA TGTGCCTGGAGTGAAGAAGCGGGGACAGATACGCAGTATTTT. The V and J genes are TRBV30 and TRBJ2-3, with 7 positions matching TRBD2. This CDR3 spans 14 amino acids. Germline V gives CDR1 GTSNPN, CDR2 SVGIG (reference sequence). The V gene end was trimmed by 1 base and the J gene end by 3 bases; junction bases not matched to a gene: 4.

This chain joins TRBV3-1 (or the pseudogene TRBV3-2) and TRBJ1-6, with 10 positions matching TRBD1. The CDR3 is made up of 14 amino acids. The trim removed 6 bases at V and 15 bases at J, leaving 11 bases unmatched. Germline V gene sequence: CDR1 LGHDT, CDR2 YNNKEL (reference sequence). CDR3 sequence (DNA): TGTGCCAGCAGTCTGGACAGGGGGGGACTTGACCTCCACTTT. This codes for CASSLDRGGLDLHF.

This clone is a singleton in its sample. CDR3 amino acids: CAIRTQGGTGELFF. The CDR3 DNA reads as TGTGCCATCAGAACACAGGGGGGCACCGGGGAGCTGTTTTTT. This chain joins TRBV10-3 and TRBJ2-2; 8 bases align to TRBD1. Germline CDR1 ENHRY, CDR2 SYGVKD. This CDR3 spans 14 amino acids. V was pared by 6 bases and J by 4 bases, with 4 bases of the junction left unmatched.

V and J are TRBV13 and TRBJ2-7; 10 bases align to TRBD2. The CDR3 is made up of 16 amino acids. From germline, CDR1 is PRHDT and CDR2 FYEKMQ (reference sequence). After removal of 9 bases from V and 12 bases from J, the junction contained 23 bases not matched to a gene. CDR3 nucleotide sequence: TGTGCCAGTAGGCGCGGGGGAGCGGGAGGGCCCGTGTGGCTGTACTTC. This encodes CASRRGGAGGPVWLYF.

This clone was seen only a few times. The J gene is TRBJ1-1, the V gene TRBV11-3; D uncertain. Germline V gives CDR1 SGHNT, CDR2 YENEEA. The germline V and J ends were trimmed by 1 base and 10 bases, with 7 bases remaining between them. The CDR3 runs 11 residues. CDR3 protein: CASSLVGRAFF. The CDR3 region has the DNA TGTGCCAGCAGCTTAGTGGGGAGAGCTTTCTTT.

The rearrangement links TRBV19 to TRBJ1-5; no firm D call. Germline V gene lookup returns CDR1 LNHDA and CDR2 SQIVND (reference sequence). The CDR3 spans 14 residues. V dropped 4 bases and J dropped 0 bases, with 7 bases sitting between them. CDR3 DNA sequence: TGTGCCAGTAGTACGCAGTATAGCAATCAGCCCCAGCATTTT. Translated: CASSTQYSNQPQHF.

The CDR3 here is CATTLRGGNTDTQYF. In DNA, the CDR3 is TGTGCCACCACACTTAGGGGGGGGAACACAGATACGCAGTATTTT. The chain employs TRBV24-1 and TRBJ2-3; TRBD2 is a possible D gene (7 bases). The CDR3 contains 15 residues. Germline CDR1 KGHDR, CDR2 SFDVKD. Trimming shortened V by 8 bases and J by 2 bases, and 16 bases separated the two germline ends.

The chain carries TRBV19 and TRBJ1-2, with 8 nucleotides matching TRBD1. This CDR3 is built from 14 residues. With V trimmed by 7 bases and J by 7 bases, 11 bases remained unmatched. The germline gives CDR1 LNHDA, CDR2 SQIVND (reference sequence). This CDR3 reads CASTLRQGHFGYTF. The CDR3 DNA follows: TGTGCCAGTACCCTCCGACAGGGGCACTTTGGCTACACCTTC.

V usage is TRBV18 and J usage is TRBJ1-1; possibly TRBD1 for D (6 bases). Germline V CDR1 and CDR2: KGHSH, LQKENI. V was clipped by 5 bases and J by 8 bases, with 15 bases between them. CDR3 size: 13 residues. CDR3 nucleotide sequence: TGTGCCAGCTCATCTAGACAGGACGAAGAAGCTTTCTTT. As protein: CASSSRQDEEAFF.

As regards this clone: One junction end does not reproduce the germline sequence, and a read error may be involved. This chain uses TRBV25-1 with TRBJ2-1; TRBD2 aligns across 8 bases. There are 15 residues in the CDR3. CDR1 and CDR2 from the germline V gene are MGHDK and SYGVNS. In DNA form, the CDR3 reads TGTGCCAGCAGTGAACCGGGACTAGGCTACGATGAGCAGTTCTTC. This translates into CASSEPGLGYDEQFF.

The chain has TRBV30 and TRBJ2-3; D may be TRBD2 (5 bases). The V end lost 4 bases, the J end lost 0 bases, and 14 bases lay between the germline ends. Germline CDR1 GTSNPN, CDR2 SVGIG (reference sequence). The CDR3 extends over 15 amino acids. CDR3 loop: CAWKRAATSTDTQYF. The CDR3 nucleotides are TGTGCCTGGAAGAGGGCCGCCACTAGCACAGATACGCAGTATTTT. Based on the CDR3 plus reference TRBV30 and TRBJ2-3, the full variable domain is SQTIHQWPATLVQPVGSPLSLECTVEGTSNPNLYWYRQAAGRGLQLLFYSVGIGQISSEVPQNLSASRPQDRQFILSSKKLLLSDSGFYLCAWKRAATSTDTQYFGPGTRLTVL.

The chain has TRBV6-4 and TRBJ2-2; TRBD1 matches 8 bases. This CDR3 spans 15 amino acids. Germline-derived CDR1 and CDR2 are MRHNA and SNTAGT. After removal of 11 bases from V and 3 bases from J, the junction contained 11 bases not matched to a gene. The CDR3 spells CAGGRGRGYTGELFF. The CDR3, as DNA: TGTGCCGGAGGCAGGGGGCGAGGGTACACCGGGGAGCTGTTTTTT.